Below, one TCR beta chain is given with its context. What it binds is unknown. The V gene's germline CDR1 is SQVTM and CDR2 ANQGSEA. The length of the CDR3 is 12 residues. After removal of 7 bases from V and 3 bases from J, the junction contained 4 bases not matched to a gene. The data were taken from a study of T cell repertoires in cytomegalovirus infection. Study as a whole: Use of recently identified HLA-C-restricted and well-studied HLA-B-restricted CMV epitopes was part of the study. Matching HLA type and CMV infection were both indicated by public TCR beta signatures. Study results and caveats: Carriers of CMV and the relevant HLA type were discriminated by public TCR beta frequency. The ex vivo response was dominated by HLA-C-restricted CMV-specific TCR beta clonotypes.

TCRdb independently ran MiXCR on the reads; one entry per CDR3 protein. The profile shows 700,000 to 900,000 distinct CDR3 sequences, about 28% of them singletons. The sequences come from cultured CD8+ T cells from PBMCs, collected from culture after CMV antigen stimulation. This TCR was recovered from a human donor in good health (CMV status not recorded). Some clones in this sample may be carry-over from other donors' samples. The chain couples TRBV29-1 to TRBJ1-2; 8 positions agree with TRBD1. CDR3 sequence reads: CSAETGDYGYTF. CDR3 nucleotide sequence: TGCAGCGCTGAGACAGGGGACTATGGCTACACCTTC.